This T cell receptor (beta chain) was retrieved from a study of blood T cell repertoires in COVID-19. This clone was found once. TCRdb keeps only in-frame clones here, not all; method: immunoSEQ multiplex PCR. The sample holds roughly 440,000 clones; more than 70% are singletons and the top ten take 10% to 15%. CDR1 and CDR2 (germline): MGHDK, SYGVNS. The CDR3 runs to 16 residues. The V gene lost 4 bases and the J gene lost 2 bases, with 15 bases spanning the gap. The TCR was taken from a woman between 45 and 65 years old with COVID-19, enrolled during active disease. The gene calls are TRBV25-1 and TRBJ1-3; a weak D match, TRBD1 (6 bases). Sequencing input: peripheral blood. CDR3 nucleotide sequence: TGTGCCAGCAGTGGCGCTAGAGGGGGAACTGGAAACACCATATATTTT. Protein product: CASSGARGGTGNTIYF.